This T cell receptor (beta chain) was recorded in a study of cytomegalovirus exposure and HLA in healthy donors. The table lists this clone with a count of one. The PCR ran on 60 Vbeta and 13 Jbeta primers. Clones were sequenced by immunoSEQ multiplex PCR, and TCRdb holds only the in-frame ones, with some missing. The sample yields approximately 130,000 clones, roughly 70% seen once. The sample comprised PBMCs. The clonotype was recovered from a man aged 25 to 40 in good health and CMV-seronegative.

In DNA, the CDR3 is TGTGCCAGCAGCCTTAATGAAAAACTGTTTTTT. Protein: CASSLNEKLFF. The J gene is TRBJ1-4, the V gene TRBV6-6; no clear D. The CDR3 is 11 amino acids. V lost 6 bases and J 4 bases, leaving 3 bases between the germline ends. Germline V gives CDR1 MNHNY, CDR2 SVGAGI (reference sequence).